The 18 T cell receptor beta chains in this list originate from one sample, sequenced in a study of OX40 agonist ivuxolimab in advanced cancers. Here immunoSEQ multiplex PCR was the method, and the copy in TCRdb shows in-frame clones only, minus some. The data contain over 25,000 clones, 80% to 85% of them singletons. The source was CD4+ or CD8+ T cells sorted from blood, collected in a trial of the OX40 agonist ivuxolimab. The receptors shown here come from an adult with an advanced solid tumor such as melanoma, head and neck, liver or kidney cancer.

The sample holds one count of this clone. This chain links TRBV5-1 with TRBJ2-7; 11 positions agree with TRBD2. The CDR3 runs 15 residues. Germline V gene data show CDR1 as SGHRS and CDR2 as YFSETQ. The junction had 11 bases not matched to a gene; V was cut back by 5 bases and J by 7 bases. The CDR3 DNA reads as TGCGCCAGCAGTTTCAGTAGCGGGGGGGCTCTTGAGCAGTACTTC. This sequence encodes CASSFSSGGALEQYF.

V is TRBV6-5 and J is TRBJ2-7, with a possible D match to TRBD1 (5 bases). This CDR3 has 13 amino acids. The V gene's germline CDR1 is MNHEY and CDR2 SVGAGI. Trimming took 6 bases from V and 3 from J, leaving 12 bases between them. CDR3 coding DNA: TGTGCCAGCAGCCCCGGACAAGTCTACGAGCAGTACTTC. Amino acid sequence: CASSPGQVYEQYF.

This chain joins TRBV4-1 and TRBJ2-2, with 7 nucleotides matching TRBD1. The trim removed 4 bases at V and 7 bases at J, leaving 6 bases unmatched. Germline loops: CDR1 MGHRA, CDR2 YSYEKL. The CDR3 runs to 14 residues. The CDR3 DNA is TGCGCCAGCAGCCTAACAGGGGTGAGCGGGGAGCTGTTTTTT. Amino acid sequence: CASSLTGVSGELFF.

The chain combines TRBV7-9 with TRBJ2-1; no clear D gene. Germline V gives CDR1 SEHNR, CDR2 FQNEAQ (reference sequence). The CDR3 has 14 residues. The V end was cut by 1 base, the J end by 5 bases, with 9 bases between. CDR3 DNA sequence: TGTGCCAGCAGCTTAGATGGCAGCCACAATGAGCAGTTCTTC. Protein product: CASSLDGSHNEQFF.

This clone was observed a few times. This chain uses TRBV2 with TRBJ2-7; 10 bases fit TRBD1. CDR1 is SNHLY, CDR2 FYNNEI, per germline. V dropped 4 bases and J dropped 6; count of bases not matched to a gene: 3. This CDR3 spans 13 amino acids. CDR3 amino acids: CASSGDRGGEQYF. The CDR3 nucleotides are TGTGCCAGCAGTGGGGACAGGGGTGGCGAGCAGTACTTC.

The V and J genes are TRBV27 and TRBJ2-4; TRBD2 agrees at 13 bases. V lost 4 bases to trimming and J lost 7 bases; unmatched junction nucleotides: 4. Germline V gene sequence: CDR1 MNHEY, CDR2 SMNVEV (reference sequence). The CDR3 has 15 residues. CDR3 bases: TGTGCCAGCAGTTCGGGGACTAGCGGGATGAACATTCAGTACTTC. Translating it yields CASSSGTSGMNIQYF.

This clone was observed once. The rearrangement links TRBV19 to TRBJ2-1, with 8 bases matching TRBD2. The CDR3 totals 15 residues. J gave up 5 bases and V 2 bases, and 5 bases lay outside the gene matches. CDR1 and CDR2 from the germline V gene are LNHDA and SQIVND (reference sequence). CDR3 protein: CASSIQAGAHNEQFF. DNA for the CDR3: TGTGCCAGTAGTATACAAGCGGGGGCGCACAATGAGCAGTTCTTC.

In DNA, the CDR3 is TGTGCCAGCAGAAACGACAGGGGAACTGAAGCTTTCTTT. It specifies CASRNDRGTEAFF. The V gene is TRBV6-5, the J gene TRBJ1-1; 8 nucleotides align to TRBD1. CDR1 and CDR2 (germline): MNHEY, SVGAGI. The CDR3 is 13 residues long. V trimming: 6 bases; J trimming: 5 bases; junction bases outside the gene matches: 5.

The chain carries TRBV2 and TRBJ1-3; TRBD1 might be the D (5 bases). CDR1 and CDR2 from the germline V gene are SNHLY and FYNNEI. The CDR3 runs 14 residues. V was cut by 7 bases and J by 3 bases, with 13 bases left in between. The CDR3 reads CASTSGDVGNTIYF. The CDR3 region has the DNA TGTGCCAGCACCTCTGGGGACGTTGGAAACACCATATATTTT. The complete variable domain, with remaining parts taken from reference TRBV2 and TRBJ1-3, reads EPEVTQTPSHQVTQMGQEVILRCVPISNHLYFYWYRQILGQKVEFLVSFYNNEISEKSEIFDDQFSVERPDGSNFTLKIRSTKLEDSAMYFCASTSGDVGNTIYFGEGSWLTVV.

This clone showed up just a few times. The chain recombines TRBV30 with TRBJ2-6, with 7 bases lining up with TRBD1. The CDR3 is 18 amino acids. Germline V gives CDR1 GTSNPN, CDR2 SVGIG (reference sequence). V dropped 1 base and J dropped 0; count of bases not matched to a gene: 9. CDR3 sequence (DNA): TGTGCCTGGAGTGCTTTAGGGGGCTACCACTCTGGGGCCAACGTCCTGACTTTC. Residues: CAWSALGGYHSGANVLTF.

With respect to this clone: The germline gene is not matched at one end of the junction; a read error may be the cause. This chain connects TRBV4-1 to TRBJ2-1; D is unclear. Germline CDR1 and CDR2: MGHRA and YSYEKL. The CDR3 is 11 amino acids. CDR3 sequence: CASSQERFAVF. In DNA, the CDR3 is TGCGCCAGCAGCCAAGAAAGATTTGCAGTCTTC.

V gene TRBV7-3 combines with J gene TRBJ2-1; TRBD2 aligns across 10 bases. The CDR3 length is 18 residues. Germline V gene lookup returns CDR1 SGHTA and CDR2 FQGTGA. J was trimmed by 4 bases and V by 2 bases; bases with no gene match: 11. CDR3 coding DNA: TGTGCCAGCAGCTTATCCGGGACTAGCGAACTTCCTTACAATGAGCAGTTCTTC. Encoded protein: CASSLSGTSELPYNEQFF.

The DNA of the CDR3 is TGTGCCAGCAGCGGAAGCGGGAGTTTGGAGACCCAGTACTTC. Translation gives CASSGSGSLETQYF. This sequence joins TRBV9 and TRBJ2-5, with TRBD2 matching 8 bases. Trimming removed 3 bases from V and 5 bases from J; junction bases left unmatched: 6. Germline CDR1 SGDLS, CDR2 YYNGEE. The CDR3 spans 14 residues.

The rearrangement links TRBV11-2 to TRBJ1-2, with D possibly matching TRBD1 (6 bases). CDR3 length: 18 residues. The V gene's germline CDR1 is SGHAT and CDR2 FQNNGV. V shed 1 base and J shed 4 bases, with 22 bases lying between them. CDR3 region: CASSLALGVPEGGYGYTF. Here the CDR3 DNA reads TGTGCCAGCAGCTTAGCCCTAGGAGTGCCGGAGGGGGGCTATGGCTACACCTTC.

The chain links TRBV4-1 to TRBJ1-2, with D possibly matching TRBD1 (5 bases). This CDR3 is 15 amino acids long. Trimming took 3 bases from V and 8 from J, leaving 19 bases between them. Per the germline V gene, CDR1 is MGHRA and CDR2 is YSYEKL. CDR3 amino acids: CASSQVLGAEDGYTF. For the CDR3, the DNA is TGCGCCAGCAGCCAGGTACTCGGGGCAGAAGACGGCTACACCTTC.

Relative to its sample, this clone is medium-sized. The rearrangement links TRBV4-1 to TRBJ2-7, with D possibly being TRBD1 (6 bases). This CDR3 contains 13 residues. V was trimmed by 3 bases and J by 2 bases, leaving 8 bases between them. CDR1 and CDR2 (germline): MGHRA, YSYEKL. CDR3: CASSQDSAYEQYF. The CDR3 bases are TGCGCCAGCAGCCAGGACAGCGCCTACGAGCAGTACTTC.

This clone was seen only once. The rearrangement uses TRBV9 and TRBJ2-5; 10 nucleotides align to TRBD1. The germline V gene has CDR1 SGDLS and CDR2 YYNGEE. The CDR3 extends over 15 amino acids. J gave up 5 bases and V 0 bases, and 4 bases lay outside the gene matches. The CDR3 region is CASSVGQGARETQYF. As DNA, the CDR3 is TGTGCCAGCAGCGTAGGACAGGGGGCGCGGGAGACCCAGTACTTC.

The genes are TRBV5-1 and TRBJ1-1; no clear D gene. Germline V gene lookup returns CDR1 SGHRS and CDR2 YFSETQ. Trimming pared 7 bases from V and 0 bases from J, leaving 10 bases between. The CDR3 is 13 residues long. The CDR3 spells CASQMNMNTEAFF. The CDR3 DNA reads TGCGCCAGCCAGATGAATATGAACACTGAAGCTTTCTTT. Variable domain in full (rest from reference TRBV5-1 and TRBJ1-1): KAGVTQTPRYLIKTRGQQVTLSCSPISGHRSVSWYQQTPGQGLQFLFEYFSETQRNKGNFPGRFSGRQFSNSRSEMNVSTLELGDSALYLCASQMNMNTEAFFGQGTRLTVV.